This paragraph reports one T cell receptor beta chain. This clone's antigen is unknown. At one end, the junction sequence differs from germline, possibly due to a read error. The CDR3 has 11 amino acids, counting the end cysteine and phenylalanine. Of all the DNA, just the CDR3 is kept, 33 bases in frame from base 1. For CDR1 and CDR2, the germline V gene lists SGHNT and YENEEA. TCRbeta CDR3 regions were amplified from genomic DNA by means of the immunoSEQ Assay, a bias-controlled multiplex PCR. For the original study's pipeline: Within the assay, amplification of reference gene primers was used to estimate how many nucleated cells each sample contained. To quantify the absolute abundance of each unique TCRbeta CDR3 rearrangement, sequence reads were collapsed and filtered. For each sample, productive Simpson clonality was calculated as the square root of Simpson's diversity index across productive rearrangements. In TCRdb, the immuneACCESS table is reduced to in-frame sequences with V and J assigned. These tables do not hold every clone; where another copy was compared, an unresolved V gene accounts for under half, and the others remain unexplained. Clone size and V and J calls were adopted from that table, with D and trimming inferred from the DNA. This sample gives around 65,000 clones in total; over 80% of them show up just once. About 40% of the sample goes to the ten largest clones.

This record comes from a study of blood T cell repertoires in COVID-19 (dated by TCRdb to between 2020 and 2021). In terms of the full investigation: Samples covering the acute and convalescent phases of COVID-19 were provided by collaborators in the United States, Italy and Spain. The material from the prospective study consisted of cDNA or gDNA derived from T cells, B-cell-depleted T cells, or PBMCs. The dataset comprised deeply sampled blood TCRbeta repertoires from subjects exposed to, actively infected with, or recovered from COVID-19. The repertoires were released in a freely available public database meant as a resource for research on the immune response to SARS-CoV-2. The samples were drawn from two sources: the first 160 participants of the ongoing ImmuneRACE study, and 1,200 or so subjects contributed by 6 global collaborators. Nearly every sample came with metadata listing a de-identified subject ID, COVID-19 status, age in years and sex. Where available, HLA class I and class II types were taken from metadata supplied by the sample provider and were not determined by assay-based typing.

General study outcomes and caveats: The amount of clinical and demographic metadata varied by source and participant and was provided uncurated.

Each collaborating institution followed its own protocols to collect whole blood in K2EDTA tubes. For TCRbeta analysis, collaborator samples were shipped as frozen whole blood, as isolated PBMCs, or as DNA extracted from either sample type. Sequencing was performed on peripheral blood. The chain couples TRBV11-3 to TRBJ2-1; TRBD1 matches 8 bases in the middle. This sequence was found in a human donor in a cohort sampled during active COVID-19. The nucleotide sequence is given as TGTGCCAGCAGTTTAGGACAGGGACAGTTCTTC. This translates into CASSLGQGQFF.